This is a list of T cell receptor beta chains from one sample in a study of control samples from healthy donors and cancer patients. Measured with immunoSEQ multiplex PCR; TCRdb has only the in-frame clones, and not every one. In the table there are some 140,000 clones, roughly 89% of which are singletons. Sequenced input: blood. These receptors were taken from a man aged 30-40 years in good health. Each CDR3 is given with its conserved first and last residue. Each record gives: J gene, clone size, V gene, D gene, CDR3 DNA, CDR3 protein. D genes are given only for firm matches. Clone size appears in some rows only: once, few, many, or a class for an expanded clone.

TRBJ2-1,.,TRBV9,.,TGTGCCAGCAGCGCCTCCGGGGCGGGAACCTATGAGCAGTTCTTC,CASSASGAGTYEQFF
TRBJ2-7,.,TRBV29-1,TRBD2,TGCAGCGTCTTGGCGTCCGACCCTGGCGGGAGAACTTCCTCCTACGAGCAGTACTTC,CSVLASDPGGRTSSYEQYF
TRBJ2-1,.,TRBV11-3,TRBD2,TGTGCCAGCAGCCGATCAAGTGGCGGGAGGGCCTACAATGAGCAGTTCTTC,CASSRSSGGRAYNEQFF
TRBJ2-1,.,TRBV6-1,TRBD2,TGTGCCAGCAGTGAAAGGGCTAGCGGGAGTAATGAGCAGTTCTTC,CASSERASGSNEQFF
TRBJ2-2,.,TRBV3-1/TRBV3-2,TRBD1,TGTGCCAGCAGCCAGACAGGGACCGGGGAGCTGTTTTTT,CASSQTGTGELFF
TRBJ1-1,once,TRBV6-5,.,TGTGCCAGCAGACAAACAGGTCTCGGCACTGAAGCTTTCTTT,CASRQTGLGTEAFF
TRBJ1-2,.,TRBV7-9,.,TGTGCCAGCAGCTTAGCGGTGGCGGACAGCTATGGCTACACCTTC,CASSLAVADSYGYTF
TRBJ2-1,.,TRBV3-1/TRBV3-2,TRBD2,TGTGCCAGCAGCCTCCAGAACTTCGGACTAGCGACCTACAATGAGCAGTTCTTC,CASSLQNFGLATYNEQFF
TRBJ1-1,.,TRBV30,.,TGTGCCGCTCGACGGGACACTGAAGCTTTCTTT,CAARRDTEAFF
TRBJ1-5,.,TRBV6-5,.,TGTGCCAGCAGTTACGATGGAGGAAGCAATCAGCCCCAGCATTTT,CASSYDGGSNQPQHF
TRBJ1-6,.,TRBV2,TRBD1,TGTGCCAGCAGTTGGGACAGTGTCCTCAATTCACCCCTCCACTTT,CASSWDSVLNSPLHF
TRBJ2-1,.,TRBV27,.,TGTGCCAGCAGTTTAAGGGGGAGTACAGGCAATGAGCAGTTCTTC,CASSLRGSTGNEQFF
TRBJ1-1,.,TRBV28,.,TGTGCCAGCGAAGACGTCAGGTTGAACACTGAAGCTTTCTTT,CASEDVRLNTEAFF
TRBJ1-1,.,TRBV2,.,TGTGCCAGCGCGGTTTCGATGAACACTGAAGCTTTCTTT,CASAVSMNTEAFF
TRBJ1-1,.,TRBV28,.,TGTGCCAGCAGCGAAACAGGAAAAAACACTGAAGCTTTCTTT,CASSETGKNTEAFF
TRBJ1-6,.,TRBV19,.,TGTGCCAGTGGCGGACCTACTCTTTATGCTCCCCTCCACTTT,CASGGPTLYAPLHF
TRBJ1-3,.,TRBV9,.,TGTGCCAGCACCCCCATGGGCTCTGGAAACACCATATATTTT,CASTPMGSGNTIYF
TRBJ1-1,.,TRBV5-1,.,TGCGCCAGCAGCTTGACCACCTCCCAGGGCACTGAAGCTTTCTTT,CASSLTTSQGTEAFF
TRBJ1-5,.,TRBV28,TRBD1,TGTGCCAGCAGTGGGACAGGGGTTGGCGGCAATCAGCCCCAGCATTTT,CASSGTGVGGNQPQHF
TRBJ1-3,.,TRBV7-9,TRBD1,TGTGCCAGCAGCCTCGAGGACAGGGTAAACACCATATATTTT,CASSLEDRVNTIYF
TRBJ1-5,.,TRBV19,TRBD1,TGTGCCAGTAGTATGAGAGGGGGCCGGCAGCCCCAGCATTTT,CASSMRGGRQPQHF
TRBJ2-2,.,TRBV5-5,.,TGTGCCAGCAGCTACCCCGTTCGACAAAAGGGGACCGGGGAGCTGTTTTTT,CASSYPVRQKGTGELFF
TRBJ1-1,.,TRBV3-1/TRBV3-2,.,TGTGCCAGCAGTAATAGAGCGAACACTGAAGCTTTCTTT,CASSNRANTEAFF
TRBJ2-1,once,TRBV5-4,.,TGTGCCAGCAGCTTAGGGGGTCTTTTGTACAATGAGCAGTTCTTC,CASSLGGLLYNEQFF
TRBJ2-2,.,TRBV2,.,TGTGCCAGCAGGATTAGTGGGGCCGGGGAGCTGTTTTTT,CASRISGAGELFF
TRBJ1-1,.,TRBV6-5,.,TGTGCCAGCAGTTACGAAGCCGACACTGAAGCTTTCTTT,CASSYEADTEAFF
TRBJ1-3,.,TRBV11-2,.,TGTGCCAGCAGTTGGACCCGATCTGGAAACACCATATATTTT,CASSWTRSGNTIYF
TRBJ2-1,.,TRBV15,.,TGTGCCACCAGCAGAGGAAAAGGGTTTACCTACAATGAGCAGTTCTTC,CATSRGKGFTYNEQFF
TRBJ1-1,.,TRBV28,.,TGTGCCAGCAGTTTCCTGACTGTGAACACTGAAGCTTTCTTT,CASSFLTVNTEAFF